The next 25 T cell receptor beta chains were all read from a single sample in a study of T cells after yellow fever vaccination. One entry per CDR3 protein, called by TCRdb with MiXCR from the 5' RACE reads. The table has 150,000 to 200,000 distinct CDR3 sequences, roughly a tenth seen once; the top ten hold around 35%. The sample was CD8+ T cells sorted from PBMCs, taken 45 days after the yellow fever booster vaccination. These receptors came from a young man who received the YFV17D yellow fever vaccine.

This clonotype appeared a few times. This sequence joins TRBV5-1 and TRBJ2-2; D may be TRBD1 (6 bases). V lost 2 bases and J 6 bases, leaving 11 bases between the germline ends. This CDR3 has 14 amino acids. The germline V gene has CDR1 SGHRS and CDR2 YFSETQ. CDR3 bases: TGCGCCAGCAGCTTATCACAGGGATCCGGGGAGCTGTTTTTT. Translated, it gives CASSLSQGSGELFF.

This clonotype turned up a few times. The V gene is TRBV27, the J gene TRBJ1-2; a weak D match, TRBD1 (5 bases). Germline loops: CDR1 MNHEY, CDR2 SMNVEV (reference sequence). Trimming took 2 bases from V and 8 from J, leaving 9 bases between them. The CDR3 sequence is 12 residues long. CDR3 residues: CASSLGGEGYTF. CDR3 in DNA: TGTGCCAGCAGTTTAGGGGGAGAAGGCTACACCTTC.

The genes are TRBV15 and TRBJ2-7; D gene ambiguous. The CDR3 consists of 15 residues. CDR1 and CDR2 from the germline V gene are LNHNV and YYDKDF (reference sequence). The V end was cut by 1 base, the J end by 3 bases, with 13 bases between. This CDR3 is CATSRVPGIYYEQYF. Here the CDR3 DNA reads TGTGCCACCAGCAGAGTGCCAGGTATTTACTACGAGCAGTACTTC.

This clonotype occurred many times. This chain joins TRBV6-2 or TRBV6-3 and TRBJ1-6; D may be TRBD1 (6 bases). V lost 5 bases and J 8 bases, leaving 10 bases between the germline ends. Germline V lookup: CDR1 MNHEY, CDR2 SVGEGT. The CDR3 runs 13 residues. The CDR3 loop reads CASSTGTHSPLHF. CDR3 nucleotides: TGTGCCAGCAGTACAGGGACCCATTCACCCCTCCACTTT.

On this clonotype: A read error may be the cause here, since a much bigger clone is one base away. V usage is TRBV12-3 or TRBV12-4 and J usage is TRBJ1-1, with a weak D call TRBD1 (5 bases). The CDR3 is 13 residues long. The chain's CDR3 is CASSLGPGTDAFF. As DNA, the CDR3 is TGTGCCAGCAGTTTAGGCCCGGGGACTGATGCTTTCTTT.

This clonotype was counted many times. The gene calls are TRBV4-1 and TRBJ1-1; D is possibly TRBD1 (6 bases). V dropped 4 bases and J dropped 1 base, with 13 bases sitting between them. Looked up from germline, CDR1 is MGHRA and CDR2 is YSYEKL. This CDR3 has 15 amino acids. The CDR3 loop is CASSRDIGGNTEAFF. In nucleotides, the CDR3 is TGCGCCAGCAGCCGGGACATTGGGGGGAACACTGAAGCTTTCTTT.

This clonotype was found many times. The chain combines TRBV19 with TRBJ2-3; 11 nucleotides match TRBD2. Trimming cost V 6 bases and J 4 bases; bases outside gene matches: 9. The CDR3 is 16 residues long. Germline V gives CDR1 LNHDA, CDR2 SQIVND (reference sequence). This CDR3 is CASSPLAGETSDTQYF. As DNA, the CDR3 is TGTGCCAGTAGCCCACTAGCGGGGGAAACATCAGATACGCAGTATTTT.

This clonotype was seen at least ten times. The chain combines TRBV7-3 with TRBJ2-5; the match to TRBD2 covers 11 bases. The V segment lost 3 bases and the J segment 5 bases; nucleotides outside the gene matches: 8. This CDR3 comprises 16 residues. Germline V gene sequence: CDR1 SGHTA, CDR2 FQGTGA. This CDR3 is CASSFIAGGPVETQYF. DNA of the CDR3: TGTGCCAGCAGCTTCATAGCGGGGGGGCCAGTGGAGACCCAGTACTTC.

This chain joins TRBV5-6 and TRBJ2-7; D ambiguous. The CDR3 covers 15 residues. V was shortened by 3 bases and J by 0 bases, with 13 bases between the two germline ends. Germline CDR1 reads SGHDT; CDR2 reads YYEEEE. The CDR3 loop reads CASSSQMMISYEQYF. DNA for the CDR3: TGTGCCAGCAGCTCACAGATGATGATCTCCTACGAGCAGTACTTC.

This clonotype was counted a few times. The chain employs TRBV7-8 and TRBJ2-1, with 7 bases lining up with TRBD2. The length of the CDR3 is 16 residues. Germline V CDR1 and CDR2: SGHVS, FQNEAQ. V gave up 5 bases and J gave up 3 bases; unmatched junction bases: 10. The CDR3 spells CASSLEWAGDYNEQFF. CDR3 bases: TGTGCCAGCAGCCTGGAGTGGGCGGGGGACTACAATGAGCAGTTCTTC.

This clonotype was observed at least ten times. This rearrangement joins TRBV6-4 to TRBJ2-3, with a possible D match to TRBD2 (5 bases). Germline V gives CDR1 MRHNA, CDR2 SNTAGT. V was pared by 2 bases and J by 2 bases, with 14 bases between. The CDR3 has 16 amino acids. CDR3 protein: CASSDTSGSATDTQYF. CDR3 nucleotides: TGTGCCAGCAGTGACACGTCGGGGAGCGCCACAGATACGCAGTATTTT.

This clonotype was recorded many times. V and J are TRBV12-3 or TRBV12-4 and TRBJ2-1; D is ambiguous. The germline V and J ends were trimmed by 11 bases and 3 bases, with 5 bases remaining between them. This CDR3 comprises 10 residues. The CDR3 DNA sequence: TGTGCCTCGGGCTACAATGAGCAGTTCTTC. Translated, it gives CASGYNEQFF.

V is TRBV12-3 or TRBV12-4 and J is TRBJ2-5; D is possibly TRBD1 (6 bases). V was pared by 5 bases and J by 2 bases, with 15 bases between. The CDR3 has 15 amino acids. The CDR3, as DNA: TGTGCCAGCAGTCCAACCCCGGACAGTCAAGAGACCCAGTACTTC. Its translation: CASSPTPDSQETQYF.

The J gene is TRBJ1-1, the V gene TRBV7-6; no definite D call. CDR3 length: 13 residues. V was shortened by 6 bases and J by 5 bases, with 13 bases between the two germline ends. Germline V gene data show CDR1 as SGHVS and CDR2 as FNYEAQ. The chain's CDR3 is CASSLEAGTEAFF. For the CDR3, the DNA is TGTGCCAGCAGTCTAGAGGCGGGGACTGAAGCTTTCTTT.

This clonotype was found many times. The gene calls are TRBV11-2 and TRBJ1-6; tentative D call: TRBD1 (5 bases). V was cut by 0 bases and J by 10 bases, with 10 bases left in between. The length of the CDR3 is 14 residues. Germline values: CDR1 SGHAT, CDR2 FQNNGV. The CDR3, as DNA: TGTGCCAGCAGCTTAGACAGGGTTTTCTCACCCCTCCACTTT. It yields the protein CASSLDRVFSPLHF.

This chain links TRBV4-1 with TRBJ1-4, with D possibly TRBD1 on 5 matching bases. Germline lookup yields CDR1 MGHRA and CDR2 YSYEKL. Trimming removed 1 base at V and 2 bases at J, with 11 bases between. CDR3 length: 16 amino acids. The CDR3 sequence: CASSQVGAPTNEKLFF. In nucleotides, the CDR3 is TGCGCCAGCAGCCAAGTTGGGGCGCCCACTAATGAAAAACTGTTTTTT.

The chain joins TRBV4-1 to TRBJ1-5; 7 positions match TRBD1. Germline lookup yields CDR1 MGHRA and CDR2 YSYEKL. Trimming removed 1 base from V and 6 bases from J; junction bases left unmatched: 3. The CDR3 consists of 14 residues. The CDR3 region is CASSQGQGRQPQHF. In nucleotides, the CDR3 is TGCGCCAGCAGCCAAGGACAGGGTCGTCAGCCCCAGCATTTT.

This clonotype was observed many times. V and J are TRBV5-5 and TRBJ2-3; 8 positions agree with TRBD2. With 0 bases clipped from V and 1 base from J, the junction kept 4 bases outside the gene matches. CDR3 length: 16 residues. Germline CDR1 reads SGHKS; CDR2 reads YYEKEE (reference sequence). CDR3 in DNA: TGTGCCAGCAGCTTGGCAGCGGGGGCTGGCACAGATACGCAGTATTTT. This encodes CASSLAAGAGTDTQYF.

V usage is TRBV9 and J usage is TRBJ1-5; 7 bases align to TRBD1. The CDR3 has 17 amino acids. After removal of 2 bases from V and 6 bases from J, the junction contained 14 bases not matched to a gene. Germline CDR1 SGDLS, CDR2 YYNGEE. CDR3 nucleotides: TGTGCCAGCAGCGTCCGGGACAGATTGAGTAAGGGTCAGCCCCAGCATTTT. It encodes CASSVRDRLSKGQPQHF.

The chain recombines TRBV9 with TRBJ2-7, with TRBD1 identical over 10 bases. Germline V gene sequence: CDR1 SGDLS, CDR2 YYNGEE. V lost 3 bases to trimming and J lost 6 bases; unmatched junction nucleotides: 6. The CDR3 spans 14 residues. The CDR3 sequence is CASSARDRGPEQYF. The CDR3 DNA reads as TGTGCCAGCAGCGCCCGGGACAGGGGACCCGAGCAGTACTTC.

The rearrangement joins TRBV7-3 to TRBJ2-3; D is tentatively TRBD1 or TRBD2 (6 bases each). V was pared by 2 bases and J by 1 base, with 10 bases between. CDR1 and CDR2 from the germline V gene are SGHTA and FQGTGA. CDR3 length: 15 residues. CDR3 DNA sequence: TGTGCCAGCAGCTTAGTCGGGGGCCGCACAGATACGCAGTATTTT. It translates to CASSLVGGRTDTQYF.

This clonotype was seen a few times. The rearrangement joins TRBV7-8 to TRBJ2-4; maybe TRBD2 (7 bases). V lost 5 bases and J 2 bases, leaving 19 bases between the germline ends. This CDR3 is built from 17 residues. From germline, CDR1 is SGHVS and CDR2 FQNEAQ. The CDR3 bases are TGTGCCAGCAGCCCCCGTGGGGGGGGGCTTACCAAAAACATTCAGTACTTC. Translating gives CASSPRGGGLTKNIQYF.

Only a few counts were recorded for this clonotype. The chain has TRBV4-1 and TRBJ2-7; 9 nucleotides agree with TRBD1. Trimming took 1 base from V and 3 from J; bases not matched to a gene: 4. The CDR3 is 15 amino acids. Germline V gene data show CDR1 as MGHRA and CDR2 as YSYEKL. The CDR3: CASSQVGDRVYEQYF. CDR3 coding DNA: TGCGCCAGCAGCCAAGTTGGGGACAGGGTCTACGAGCAGTACTTC.

This clonotype appeared a few times. The chain recombines TRBV7-9 with TRBJ1-1; a weak D match, TRBD1 (5 bases). V was clipped by 1 base and J by 1 base, with 10 bases between them. Germline V lookup: CDR1 SEHNR, CDR2 FQNEAQ (reference sequence). This CDR3 has 15 amino acids. This chain's CDR3 is CASSLDEGTNTEAFF. The CDR3 nucleotides read TGTGCCAGCAGCTTAGATGAAGGGACGAACACTGAAGCTTTCTTT.

This chain connects TRBV4-2 to TRBJ2-4; 10 nucleotides line up with TRBD2. Germline CDR1 reads LGHNA; CDR2 reads YNFKEQ. The V gene end was trimmed by 0 bases and the J gene end by 8 bases; junction bases not matched to a gene: 4. CDR3 length: 15 residues. The DNA for the CDR3 is TGTGCCAGCAGCCAAGAAGCGGGGGGGGCCGACATTCAGTACTTC. Protein product: CASSQEAGGADIQYF.